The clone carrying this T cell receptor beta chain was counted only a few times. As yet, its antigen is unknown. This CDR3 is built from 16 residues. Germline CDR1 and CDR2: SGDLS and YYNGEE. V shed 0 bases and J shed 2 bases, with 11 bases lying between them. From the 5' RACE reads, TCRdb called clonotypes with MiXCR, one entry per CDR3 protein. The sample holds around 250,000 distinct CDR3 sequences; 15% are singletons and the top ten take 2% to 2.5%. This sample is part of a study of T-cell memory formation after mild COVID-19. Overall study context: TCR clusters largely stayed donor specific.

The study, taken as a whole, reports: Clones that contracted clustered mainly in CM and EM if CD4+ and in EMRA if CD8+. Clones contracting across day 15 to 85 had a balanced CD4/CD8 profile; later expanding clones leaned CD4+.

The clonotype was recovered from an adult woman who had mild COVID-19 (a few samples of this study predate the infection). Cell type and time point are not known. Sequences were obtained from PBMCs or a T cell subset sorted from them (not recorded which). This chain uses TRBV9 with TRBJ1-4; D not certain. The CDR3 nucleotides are TGTGCCAGCAGCGTAGCTGGCGGGGTGACTAATGAAAAACTGTTTTTT. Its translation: CASSVAGGVTNEKLFF. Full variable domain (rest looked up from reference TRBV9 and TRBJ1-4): DSGVTQTPKHLITATGQRVTLRCSPRSGDLSVYWYQQSLDQGLQFLIQYYNGEERAKGNILERFSAQQFPDLHSELNLSSLELGDSALYFCASSVAGGVTNEKLFFGSGTQLSVL.